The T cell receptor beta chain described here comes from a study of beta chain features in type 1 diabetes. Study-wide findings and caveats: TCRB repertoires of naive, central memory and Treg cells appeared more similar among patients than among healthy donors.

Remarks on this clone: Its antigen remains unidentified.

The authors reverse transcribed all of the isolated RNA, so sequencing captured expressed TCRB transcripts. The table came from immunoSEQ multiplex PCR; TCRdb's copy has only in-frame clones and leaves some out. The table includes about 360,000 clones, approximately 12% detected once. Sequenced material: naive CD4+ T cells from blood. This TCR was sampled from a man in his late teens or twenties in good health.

CDR3 coding DNA: TGTGCCAGCAGCACTTCGGGGTACAATGAGCAGTTCTTC. It yields the protein CASSTSGYNEQFF. The genes are TRBV11-2 and TRBJ2-1; possible D gene TRBD2, 5 bases. Germline CDR1 is SGHAT and CDR2 is FQNNGV. The CDR3 is made up of 13 amino acids. With 5 bases removed from V and 4 bases from J, the gap between germline ends came to 9 bases.